The clone carrying this T cell receptor beta chain was counted once. Its specificity is unknown. Runs used v3.0 of the immunoSEQ assay and were done at survey level. It was roughly 40,000-50,000 T-cell genomes per sample that sequencing targeted. Produced via immunoSEQ multiplex PCR; TCRdb's table is partial and in-frame only. Of tens of thousands of clones listed, about 95% are singletons. Germline-derived CDR1 and CDR2 are MNHEY and SVGAGI. CDR3 length: 15 residues. With 4 bases removed from V and 1 base from J, the gap between germline ends came to 13 bases. The data are from a study of long-term antiretroviral therapy in people with HIV. Study-wide context: It was about a decade before the 2015 immediate-ART recommendation that the earliest samples were taken.

Findings and limits, study-wide: Pre-ART expanded TRB clones stayed dominant throughout, though often decreasing after ART. In HIV, the repertoires covered a tighter span of CDR3 lengths than in controls.

This receptor was taken from a man aged 25 to 40 with HIV. J is TRBJ1-1 and V is TRBV6-5; D unresolved. The sample here was unsorted PBMCs, taken 5.3 years after starting antiretroviral therapy. Here the CDR3 reads CASSSLSGSNTEAFF. For the CDR3, the DNA is TGTGCCAGCAGTTCCCTCTCGGGGTCGAACACTGAAGCTTTCTTT.